This T cell receptor (beta chain) was sequenced for a study of blood T cell repertoires in COVID-19. As for the study in general: Samples came from the United States, Italy and Spain, spanning acute and convalescent COVID-19. Sources were T cells, B-cell-depleted T cells, or PBMCs; the material itself was cDNA or gDNA.

Methods used by the authors: Reference gene primers were amplified, and this amplification served to estimate nucleated cell counts. Some clones are missing from TCRdb's copy, which holds only in-frame ones; the method was immunoSEQ multiplex PCR. V, J and clone size are those of that table, while D and trimming were read from the DNA. In the table there are 85,000 to 100,000 clones, approximately 90% of which are singletons. CDR3 length equals 15 residues. The germline gives CDR1 MNHEY, CDR2 SVGAGI. V was clipped by 7 bases and J by 0 bases; unmatched bases: 6. Material for sequencing was peripheral blood. This chain joins TRBV6-5 and TRBJ2-1; TRBD2 agrees at 7 bases. The receptor was derived from a man between 60 and 70 years old with acute or convalescent COVID-19. CDR3 DNA sequence: TGTGCCAGCATAAGCGGGGCGATCTCCTACAATGAGCAGTTCTTC. Translated, it gives CASISGAISYNEQFF.